These T cell receptor beta chains were read from a single sample in a study of T-cell reconstitution after alpha-beta-depleted transplantation in children. TCRdb itself ran the PCR reads through MiXCR, one entry per CDR3 protein. The sample records hundreds of thousands of distinct CDR3 sequences, 20% to 30% being singletons. The material sequenced was PBMCs, mostly from graft donor cells, taken 360 days after TCRalphabeta/CD19-depleted stem cell transplant. The receptor set was obtained from a female patient under 10 years old who had a stem cell transplant for congenital amegakaryocytic thrombocytopenia, so the T cells may come from the graft donor. The CDR3 runs from the conserved cysteine through the conserved F or W. The D gene is left open where the match is weak. The listing skips clone size in some rows; elsewhere it reads once, few, many or a size class.

d_call: -
j_call: TRBJ2-6
clone_size: few
v_call: TRBV5-1
cdr3_aa: CASSPVYSSGANVLTF
cdr3_nt: TGCGCCAGCAGCCCCGTATACAGCTCTGGGGCCAACGTCCTGACTTTC

d_call: TRBD1
j_call: TRBJ1-2
clone_size: few
v_call: TRBV12-3/TRBV12-4
cdr3_aa: CASSPRTGVGIYGYTF
cdr3_nt: TGTGCCAGCAGTCCAAGGACAGGGGTTGGTATCTATGGCTACACCTTC

d_call: TRBD1
j_call: TRBJ2-1
clone_size: few
v_call: TRBV15
cdr3_aa: CATSRPGQDPGHEQFF
cdr3_nt: TGTGCCACCAGCAGACCAGGACAGGACCCGGGCCATGAGCAGTTCTTC

d_call: TRBD2
j_call: TRBJ2-1
clone_size: many
v_call: TRBV25-1
cdr3_aa: CASSDGGRVIIEQFF
cdr3_nt: TGTGCCAGCAGTGATGGCGGGAGGGTCATCATTGAGCAGTTCTTC

d_call: -
j_call: TRBJ2-7
clone_size: few
v_call: TRBV18
cdr3_aa: CASSPLVSGDLEQYF
cdr3_nt: TGTGCCAGCTCACCACTAGTTTCCGGGGACCTCGAGCAGTACTTC

d_call: -
j_call: TRBJ1-2
clone_size: -
v_call: TRBV28
cdr3_aa: CASSYPDRDGNGYTF
cdr3_nt: TGTGCCAGCAGTTACCCTGACCGTGACGGGAATGGCTACACCTTC

d_call: -
j_call: TRBJ1-1
clone_size: -
v_call: TRBV15
cdr3_aa: CATSTRRSVAFF
cdr3_nt: TGTGCCACCAGTACTAGGCGAAGTGTAGCTTTCTTT

d_call: TRBD1
j_call: TRBJ2-7
clone_size: -
v_call: TRBV28
cdr3_aa: CASSLWPDRSGEQYF
cdr3_nt: TGTGCCAGCAGTTTATGGCCGGACAGGAGTGGCGAGCAGTACTTC

d_call: TRBD2
j_call: TRBJ2-7
clone_size: -
v_call: TRBV29-1
cdr3_aa: CSVERRLAGRLEIYEQYF
cdr3_nt: TGCAGCGTTGAAAGAAGGCTAGCGGGGCGGCTGGAGATCTACGAGCAGTACTTC

d_call: -
j_call: TRBJ2-2
clone_size: -
v_call: TRBV19
cdr3_aa: CASSPSDIQVTGELFF
cdr3_nt: TGTGCCAGTAGTCCATCCGACATACAGGTGACCGGGGAGCTGTTTTTT

d_call: TRBD1
j_call: TRBJ1-5
clone_size: -
v_call: TRBV20-1
cdr3_aa: CSGGDRVGQPQHF
cdr3_nt: TGCAGTGGAGGGGACAGGGTTGGTCAGCCCCAGCATTTT

d_call: TRBD2
j_call: TRBJ2-1
clone_size: -
v_call: TRBV4-1
cdr3_aa: CASSQDSVAGERGWVNEQFF
cdr3_nt: TGCGCCAGCAGCCAAGATTCGGTAGCGGGAGAGAGAGGATGGGTCAATGAGCAGTTCTTC

d_call: TRBD2
j_call: TRBJ2-7
clone_size: -
v_call: TRBV4-2
cdr3_aa: CASSQAGAGRNEQYF
cdr3_nt: TGTGCCAGCAGCCAAGCGGGAGCGGGGAGGAACGAGCAGTACTTC

d_call: TRBD1
j_call: TRBJ2-3
clone_size: -
v_call: TRBV28
cdr3_aa: CASSTETGSADTQYF
cdr3_nt: TGTGCCAGCAGTACCGAGACAGGGTCCGCAGATACGCAGTATTTT

d_call: -
j_call: TRBJ2-1
clone_size: few
v_call: TRBV7-2
cdr3_aa: CASSLPGFNEQFF
cdr3_nt: TGTGCCAGCAGCTTACCAGGGTTCAATGAGCAGTTCTTC

d_call: -
j_call: TRBJ1-2
clone_size: many
v_call: TRBV5-1
cdr3_aa: CASSVANYGYTF
cdr3_nt: TGCGCCAGCAGCGTAGCTAACTATGGCTACACCTTC

d_call: -
j_call: TRBJ2-7
clone_size: -
v_call: TRBV20-1
cdr3_aa: CSVRWRDYEQYF
cdr3_nt: TGCAGTGTACGCTGGCGGGACTACGAGCAGTACTTC

d_call: -
j_call: TRBJ2-7
clone_size: -
v_call: TRBV28
cdr3_aa: CASSARNPSSYEQYF
cdr3_nt: TGTGCCAGCAGTGCCAGAAACCCTTCCTCCTACGAGCAGTACTTC

d_call: -
j_call: TRBJ2-5
clone_size: many
v_call: TRBV27
cdr3_aa: CASSDRMYQETQYF
cdr3_nt: TGTGCCAGCAGCGATAGGATGTACCAAGAGACCCAGTACTTC

d_call: TRBD1
j_call: TRBJ2-2
clone_size: -
v_call: TRBV6-5
cdr3_aa: CASSYGPDRGTGELFF
cdr3_nt: TGTGCCAGCAGTTACGGGCCCGACAGGGGTACCGGGGAGCTGTTTTTT

d_call: -
j_call: TRBJ2-1
clone_size: -
v_call: TRBV27
cdr3_aa: CASSLWYPQGDEQFF
cdr3_nt: TGTGCCAGCAGTTTGTGGTATCCACAAGGTGATGAGCAGTTCTTC

d_call: -
j_call: TRBJ2-1
clone_size: -
v_call: TRBV27
cdr3_aa: CASSWRGDEQFF
cdr3_nt: TGTGCCAGCAGTTGGAGGGGGGATGAGCAGTTCTTC

d_call: TRBD1
j_call: TRBJ2-2
clone_size: few
v_call: TRBV7-2
cdr3_aa: CASSSTGGTGELFF
cdr3_nt: TGTGCCAGCAGCTCCACAGGGGGCACCGGGGAGCTGTTTTTT

d_call: TRBD2
j_call: TRBJ2-3
clone_size: -
v_call: TRBV7-9
cdr3_aa: CASSRPAGGSTDTQYF
cdr3_nt: TGTGCCAGCAGCCGCCCAGCGGGGGGTAGCACAGATACGCAGTATTTT

d_call: -
j_call: TRBJ2-1
clone_size: few
v_call: TRBV10-3
cdr3_aa: CAISNTGPRGQFF
cdr3_nt: TGTGCCATCAGTAACACCGGACCCAGAGGGCAGTTCTTC

d_call: -
j_call: TRBJ2-5
clone_size: few
v_call: TRBV5-1
cdr3_aa: CASSLFPAEETQYF
cdr3_nt: TGCGCCAGCAGCTTGTTTCCAGCAGAAGAGACCCAGTACTTC

d_call: TRBD1
j_call: TRBJ2-1
clone_size: -
v_call: TRBV10-3
cdr3_aa: CASRQGSGREQFF
cdr3_nt: TGTGCCAGTCGACAGGGGTCGGGCCGTGAGCAGTTCTTC

d_call: -
j_call: TRBJ2-3
clone_size: -
v_call: TRBV28
cdr3_aa: CASSRVGVADTQYF
cdr3_nt: TGTGCCAGCAGTAGAGTAGGTGTGGCAGATACGCAGTATTTT

d_call: TRBD1
j_call: TRBJ2-3
clone_size: many
v_call: TRBV29-1
cdr3_aa: CSVRRDRGLEDTQYF
cdr3_nt: TGCAGCGTACGCCGGGACAGGGGGCTGGAAGATACGCAGTATTTT

d_call: TRBD2
j_call: TRBJ2-7
clone_size: -
v_call: TRBV6-2/TRBV6-3
cdr3_aa: CASSRGLVTYEQYF
cdr3_nt: TGTGCCAGCAGTAGGGGACTAGTCACCTACGAGCAGTACTTC

d_call: -
j_call: TRBJ2-5
clone_size: -
v_call: TRBV9
cdr3_aa: CASSVVSGGETQYF
cdr3_nt: TGTGCCAGCAGCGTAGTTAGCGGAGGAGAGACCCAGTACTTC

d_call: -
j_call: TRBJ2-5
clone_size: -
v_call: TRBV7-9
cdr3_aa: CASSFRDTGETQYF
cdr3_nt: TGTGCCAGCAGCTTCCGGGACACAGGGGAGACCCAGTACTTC

d_call: -
j_call: TRBJ2-1
clone_size: -
v_call: TRBV12-3/TRBV12-4
cdr3_aa: CASSVGSGYYNEQFF
cdr3_nt: TGTGCCAGCAGTGTGGGTAGCGGCTACTACAATGAGCAGTTCTTC

d_call: TRBD1
j_call: TRBJ2-1
clone_size: few
v_call: TRBV4-1
cdr3_aa: CASSHPPPGQGDNEQFF
cdr3_nt: TGCGCCAGCAGCCATCCCCCCCCGGGACAGGGTGACAATGAGCAGTTCTTC

d_call: -
j_call: TRBJ2-3
clone_size: few
v_call: TRBV6-1
cdr3_aa: CASSEYHGDIADTQYF
cdr3_nt: TGTGCCAGCAGTGAGTACCATGGGGACATCGCAGATACGCAGTATTTT

d_call: -
j_call: TRBJ2-1
clone_size: few
v_call: TRBV20-1
cdr3_aa: CSAPPWGRNNEQFF
cdr3_nt: TGCAGTGCTCCCCCTTGGGGCCGGAACAATGAGCAGTTCTTC

d_call: -
j_call: TRBJ1-1
clone_size: few
v_call: TRBV3-1
cdr3_aa: CASSPYNFRPRGSNTEAFF
cdr3_nt: TGTGCCAGCAGCCCATATAATTTTAGGCCTAGGGGATCAAACACTGAAGCTTTCTTT